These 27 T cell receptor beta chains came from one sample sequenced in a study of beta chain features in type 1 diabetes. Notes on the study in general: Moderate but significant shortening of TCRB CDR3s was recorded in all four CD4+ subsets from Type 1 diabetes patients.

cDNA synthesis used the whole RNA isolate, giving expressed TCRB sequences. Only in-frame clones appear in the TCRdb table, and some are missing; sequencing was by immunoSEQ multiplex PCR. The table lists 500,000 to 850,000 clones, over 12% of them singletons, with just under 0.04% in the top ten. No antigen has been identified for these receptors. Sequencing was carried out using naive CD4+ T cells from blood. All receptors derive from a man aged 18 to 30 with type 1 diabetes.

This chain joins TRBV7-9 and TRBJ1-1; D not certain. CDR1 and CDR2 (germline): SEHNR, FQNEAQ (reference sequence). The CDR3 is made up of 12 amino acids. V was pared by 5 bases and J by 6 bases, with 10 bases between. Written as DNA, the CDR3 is TGTGCCAGCAGCCTGGGTTTAGCTGAAGCTTTCTTT. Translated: CASSLGLAEAFF.

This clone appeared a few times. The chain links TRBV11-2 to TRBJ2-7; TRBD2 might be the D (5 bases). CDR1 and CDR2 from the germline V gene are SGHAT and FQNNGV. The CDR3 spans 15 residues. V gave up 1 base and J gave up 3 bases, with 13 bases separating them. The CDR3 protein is CASSLGTGSYYEQYF. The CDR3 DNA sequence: TGTGCCAGCAGCTTAGGGACTGGTTCCTACTACGAGCAGTACTTC.

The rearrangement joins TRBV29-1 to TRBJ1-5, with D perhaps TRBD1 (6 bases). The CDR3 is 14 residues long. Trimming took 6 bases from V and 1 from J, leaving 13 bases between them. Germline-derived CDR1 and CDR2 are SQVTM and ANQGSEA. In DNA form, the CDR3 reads TGCAGCGTCGGAATACAGGGCAGCAATCAGCCCCAGCATTTT. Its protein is CSVGIQGSNQPQHF.

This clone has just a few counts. Here the CDR3 reads CSVVKGARGAFF. The CDR3 DNA follows: TGCAGCGTGGTAAAGGGGGCCAGGGGTGCTTTCTTT. This chain links TRBV29-1 with TRBJ1-1; the match to TRBD1 covers 7 bases. CDR1 is SQVTM and CDR2 is ANQGSEA in the germline V gene. V lost 6 bases to trimming and J lost 11 bases; unmatched junction nucleotides: 12. The CDR3 is 12 amino acids.

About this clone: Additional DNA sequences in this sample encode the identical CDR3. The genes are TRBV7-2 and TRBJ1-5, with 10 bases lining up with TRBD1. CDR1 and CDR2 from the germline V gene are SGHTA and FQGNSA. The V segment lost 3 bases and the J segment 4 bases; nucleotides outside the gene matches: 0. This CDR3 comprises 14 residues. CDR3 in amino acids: CASSLDRGNQPQHF. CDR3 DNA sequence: TGTGCCAGCAGCTTGGACAGGGGGAATCAGCCCCAGCATTTT.

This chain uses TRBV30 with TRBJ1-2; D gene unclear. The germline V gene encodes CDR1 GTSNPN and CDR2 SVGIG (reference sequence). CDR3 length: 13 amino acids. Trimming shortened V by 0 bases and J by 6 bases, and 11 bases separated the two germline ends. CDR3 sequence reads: CAWSVIGPDGYTF. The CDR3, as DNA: TGTGCCTGGAGTGTAATAGGGCCGGATGGCTACACCTTC.

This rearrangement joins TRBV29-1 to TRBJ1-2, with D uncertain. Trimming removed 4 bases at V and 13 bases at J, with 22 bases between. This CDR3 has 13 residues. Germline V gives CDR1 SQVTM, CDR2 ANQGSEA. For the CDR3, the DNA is TGCAGCGTTGGAGTCAGGACGGCGTCGGCTGTCACCTTC. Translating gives CSVGVRTASAVTF.

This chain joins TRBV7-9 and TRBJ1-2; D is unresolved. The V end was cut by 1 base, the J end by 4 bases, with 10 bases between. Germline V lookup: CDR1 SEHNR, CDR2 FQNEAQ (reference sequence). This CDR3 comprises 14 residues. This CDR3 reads CASSLDSYIYGYTF. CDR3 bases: TGTGCCAGCAGCTTAGACAGCTATATCTATGGCTACACCTTC.

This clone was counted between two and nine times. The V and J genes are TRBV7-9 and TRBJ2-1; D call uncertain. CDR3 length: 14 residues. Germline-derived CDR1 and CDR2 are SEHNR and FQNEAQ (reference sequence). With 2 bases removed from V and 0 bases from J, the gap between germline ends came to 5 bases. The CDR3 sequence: CASSLSDSYNEQFF. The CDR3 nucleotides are TGTGCCAGCAGCTTATCCGACTCCTACAATGAGCAGTTCTTC.

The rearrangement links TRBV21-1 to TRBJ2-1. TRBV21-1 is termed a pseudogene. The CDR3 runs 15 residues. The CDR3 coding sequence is TGTGCCAGCAGCAAAAGTGGGATCTCCTACAATGAGCAGTTCTTC. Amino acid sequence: CASSKSGISYNEQFF.

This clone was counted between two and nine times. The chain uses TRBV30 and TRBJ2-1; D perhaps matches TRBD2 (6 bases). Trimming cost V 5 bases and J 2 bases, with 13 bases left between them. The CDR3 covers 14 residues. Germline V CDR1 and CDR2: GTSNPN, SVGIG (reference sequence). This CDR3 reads CAWERRGAYNEQFF. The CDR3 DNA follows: TGTGCCTGGGAGAGGAGGGGAGCCTACAATGAGCAGTTCTTC.

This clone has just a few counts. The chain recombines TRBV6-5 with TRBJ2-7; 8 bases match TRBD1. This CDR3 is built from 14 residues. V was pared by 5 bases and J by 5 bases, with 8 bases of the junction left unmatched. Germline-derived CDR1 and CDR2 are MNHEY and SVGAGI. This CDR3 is CASSLTGDWDEQYF. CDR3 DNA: TGTGCCAGCAGTCTGACAGGGGATTGGGACGAGCAGTACTTC.

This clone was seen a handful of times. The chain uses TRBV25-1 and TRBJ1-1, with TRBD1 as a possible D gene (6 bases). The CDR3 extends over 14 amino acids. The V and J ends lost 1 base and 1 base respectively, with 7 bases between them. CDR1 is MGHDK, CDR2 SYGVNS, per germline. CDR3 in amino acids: CASSESTGNTEAFF. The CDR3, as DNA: TGTGCCAGCAGTGAATCGACAGGGAACACTGAAGCTTTCTTT.

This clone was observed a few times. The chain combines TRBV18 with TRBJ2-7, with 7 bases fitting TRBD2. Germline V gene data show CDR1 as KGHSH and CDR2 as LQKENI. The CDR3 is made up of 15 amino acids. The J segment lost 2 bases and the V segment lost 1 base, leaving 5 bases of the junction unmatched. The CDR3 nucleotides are TGTGCCAGCTCACCACGGGGCGGGAGTCCCTACGAGCAGTACTTC. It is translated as CASSPRGGSPYEQYF.

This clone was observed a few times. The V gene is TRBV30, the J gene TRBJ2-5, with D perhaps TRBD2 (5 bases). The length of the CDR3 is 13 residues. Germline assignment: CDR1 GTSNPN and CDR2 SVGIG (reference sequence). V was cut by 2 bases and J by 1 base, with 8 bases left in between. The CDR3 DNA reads TGTGCCTGGAGTCGACTAATCCAAGAGACCCAGTACTTC. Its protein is CAWSRLIQETQYF.

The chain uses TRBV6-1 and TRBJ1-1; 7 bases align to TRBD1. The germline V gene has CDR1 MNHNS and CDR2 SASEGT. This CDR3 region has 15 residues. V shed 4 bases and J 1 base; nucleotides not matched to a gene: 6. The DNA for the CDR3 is TGTGCCAGCAGTGTGGCAGGGGGTAGGAACACTGAAGCTTTCTTT. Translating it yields CASSVAGGRNTEAFF.

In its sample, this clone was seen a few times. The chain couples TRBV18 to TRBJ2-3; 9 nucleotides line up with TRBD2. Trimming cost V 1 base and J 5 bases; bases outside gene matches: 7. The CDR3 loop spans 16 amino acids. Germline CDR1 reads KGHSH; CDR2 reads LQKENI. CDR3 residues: CASSPLASGAQDTQYF. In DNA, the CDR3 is TGTGCCAGCTCACCACTTGCTAGCGGGGCGCAAGATACGCAGTATTTT.

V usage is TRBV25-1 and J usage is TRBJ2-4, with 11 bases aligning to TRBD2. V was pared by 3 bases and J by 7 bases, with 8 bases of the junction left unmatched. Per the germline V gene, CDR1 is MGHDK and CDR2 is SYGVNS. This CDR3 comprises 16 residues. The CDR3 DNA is TGTGCCAGCAGTGAGGTTACTAGCGGGAGTCTCAACATTCAGTACTTC. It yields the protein CASSEVTSGSLNIQYF.

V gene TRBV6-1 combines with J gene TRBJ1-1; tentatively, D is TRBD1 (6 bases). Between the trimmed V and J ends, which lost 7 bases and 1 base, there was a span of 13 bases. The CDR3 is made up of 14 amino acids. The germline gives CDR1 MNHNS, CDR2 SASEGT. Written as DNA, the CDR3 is TGTGCCAGCAACGCACAGGGCTGGAACACTGAAGCTTTCTTT. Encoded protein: CASNAQGWNTEAFF.

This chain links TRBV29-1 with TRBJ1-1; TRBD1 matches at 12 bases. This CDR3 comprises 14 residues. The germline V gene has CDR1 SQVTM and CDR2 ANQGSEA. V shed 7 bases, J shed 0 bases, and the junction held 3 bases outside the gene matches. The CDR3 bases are TGCAGCGCGGGACAGGGGGCCATGAACACTGAAGCTTTCTTT. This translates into CSAGQGAMNTEAFF.

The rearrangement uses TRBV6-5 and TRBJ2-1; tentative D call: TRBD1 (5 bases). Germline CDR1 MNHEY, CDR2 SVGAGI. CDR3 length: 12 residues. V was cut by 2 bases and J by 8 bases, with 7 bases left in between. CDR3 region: CASSYGADEQFF. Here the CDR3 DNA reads TGTGCCAGCAGTTACGGGGCGGATGAGCAGTTCTTC.

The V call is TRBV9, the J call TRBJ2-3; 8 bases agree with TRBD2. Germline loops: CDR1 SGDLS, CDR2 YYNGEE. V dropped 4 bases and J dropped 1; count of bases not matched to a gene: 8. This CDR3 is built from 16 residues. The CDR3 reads CASSPPGSGGTDTQYF. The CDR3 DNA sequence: TGTGCCAGCAGCCCCCCGGGTAGCGGGGGCACAGATACGCAGTATTTT.

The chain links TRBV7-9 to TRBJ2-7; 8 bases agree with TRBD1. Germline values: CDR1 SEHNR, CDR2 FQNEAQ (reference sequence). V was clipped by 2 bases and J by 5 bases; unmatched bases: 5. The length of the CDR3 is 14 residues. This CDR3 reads CASSLRTGINEQYF. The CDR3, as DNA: TGTGCCAGCAGCTTAAGGACAGGGATCAACGAGCAGTACTTC.

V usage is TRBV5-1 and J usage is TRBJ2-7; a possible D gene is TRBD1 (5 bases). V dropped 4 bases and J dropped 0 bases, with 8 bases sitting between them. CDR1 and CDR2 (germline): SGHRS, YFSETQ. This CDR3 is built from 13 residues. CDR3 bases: TGCGCCAGCAGCGCGGACAACTCCTACGAGCAGTACTTC. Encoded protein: CASSADNSYEQYF.

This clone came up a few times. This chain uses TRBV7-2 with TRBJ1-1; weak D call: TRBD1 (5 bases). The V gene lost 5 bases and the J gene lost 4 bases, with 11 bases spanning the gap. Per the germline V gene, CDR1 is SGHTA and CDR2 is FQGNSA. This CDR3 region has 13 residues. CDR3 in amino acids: CASSPIRGTEAFF. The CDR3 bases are TGTGCCAGCAGCCCAATTAGGGGCACTGAAGCTTTCTTT.

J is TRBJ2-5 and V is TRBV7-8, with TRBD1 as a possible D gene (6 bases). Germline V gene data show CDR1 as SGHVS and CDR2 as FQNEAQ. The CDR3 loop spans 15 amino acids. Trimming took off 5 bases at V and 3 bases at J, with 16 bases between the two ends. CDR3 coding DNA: TGTGCCAGCAGCCCGGTCGGGACACCGAAAGAGACCCAGTACTTC. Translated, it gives CASSPVGTPKETQYF. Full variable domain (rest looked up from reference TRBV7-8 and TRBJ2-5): GAGVSQSPRYKVAKRGQDVALRCDPISGHVSLFWYQQALGQGPEFLTYFQNEAQLDKSGLPSDRFFAERPEGSVSTLKIQRTQQEDSAVYLCASSPVGTPKETQYFGPGTRLLVL.

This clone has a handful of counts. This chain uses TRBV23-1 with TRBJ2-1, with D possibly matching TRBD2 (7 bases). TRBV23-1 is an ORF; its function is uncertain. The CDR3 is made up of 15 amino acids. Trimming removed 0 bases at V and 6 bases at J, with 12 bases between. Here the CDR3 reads CASSQSGGPLNEQFF. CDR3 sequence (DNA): TGCGCCAGCAGTCAATCGGGGGGGCCTCTCAATGAGCAGTTCTTC.